This T cell receptor beta chain was identified in a study of cytomegalovirus exposure and HLA in healthy donors. Primers included in the PCR were 60 Vbeta and 13 Jbeta primers. Libraries were prepared by immunoSEQ multiplex PCR; TCRdb keeps only in-frame clonotypes and omits some of them. This sample has around 110,000 clones, with 80% to 85% found just once. About this clone: No antigen is known for it.

Study results and limitations: Three CMV-associated chains proved CMV antigen-specific in vitro.

The germline gives CDR1 WNHNN, CDR2 SYGVQD (reference sequence). With V trimmed by 6 bases and J by 15 bases, 11 bases remained unmatched. CDR3 size: 13 residues. Sequencing was carried out using PBMCs. The J gene is TRBJ2-3, the V gene TRBV10-1; 11 nucleotides agree with TRBD2. This sequence originates from a man aged 30-40 years in good health and CMV-seropositive. DNA for the CDR3: TGCGCCAGCAGCCAGGAGACTAGCGGGGCCTTATATTTT. Encoded protein: CASSQETSGALYF.